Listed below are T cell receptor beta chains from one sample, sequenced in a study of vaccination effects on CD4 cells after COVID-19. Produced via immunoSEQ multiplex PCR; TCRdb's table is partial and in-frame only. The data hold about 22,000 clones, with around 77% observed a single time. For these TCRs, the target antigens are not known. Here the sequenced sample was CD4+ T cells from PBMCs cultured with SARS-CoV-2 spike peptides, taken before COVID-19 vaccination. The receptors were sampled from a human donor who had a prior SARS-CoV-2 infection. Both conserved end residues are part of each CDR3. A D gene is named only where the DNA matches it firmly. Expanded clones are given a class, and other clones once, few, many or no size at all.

CDR3 DNA: TGTGCCAGCAAACGGGCGCAAGAGACCCAGTACTTC; CDR3 protein: CASKRAQETQYF; V gene: TRBV6-5; clone size: NA; D gene: NA; CDR3 length: 12; J gene: TRBJ2-5
CDR3 DNA: TGTGCTCGGGCACAGGGGGGTTCGGGGAACACTGAAGCTTTCTTT; CDR3 protein: CARAQGGSGNTEAFF; V gene: TRBV30; clone size: NA; D gene: TRBD1; CDR3 length: 15; J gene: TRBJ1-1
CDR3 DNA: TGTGCCTGGAGTGTTCAGGTCTACGGGACCCAGTACTTC; CDR3 protein: CAWSVQVYGTQYF; V gene: TRBV30; clone size: NA; D gene: NA; CDR3 length: 13; J gene: TRBJ2-5
CDR3 DNA: TGCGCCAGCAAGGGTTTCTTGTCGAATTCACCCCTCCACTTT; CDR3 protein: CASKGFLSNSPLHF; V gene: TRBV5-1; clone size: NA; D gene: NA; CDR3 length: 14; J gene: TRBJ1-6
CDR3 DNA: TGTGCCAGCAGTTTAACGGGAACCTACAATGAGCAGTTCTTC; CDR3 protein: CASSLTGTYNEQFF; V gene: TRBV27; clone size: NA; D gene: NA; CDR3 length: 14; J gene: TRBJ2-1
CDR3 DNA: TGTGCCAGCAGCCCTGCCTATGGCTACACCTTC; CDR3 protein: CASSPAYGYTF; V gene: TRBV5-5; clone size: NA; D gene: NA; CDR3 length: 11; J gene: TRBJ1-2
CDR3 DNA: TGTGCCAGCAGCGAGACTAGCGGGAGACCCCAAGAGACCCAGTACTTC; CDR3 protein: CASSETSGRPQETQYF; V gene: TRBV7-2; clone size: NA; D gene: TRBD2; CDR3 length: 16; J gene: TRBJ2-5
CDR3 DNA: TGTGCCATCAGTGAGGGGCTAGCGGCCTACGAGCAGTACTTC; CDR3 protein: CAISEGLAAYEQYF; V gene: TRBV10-3; clone size: medium-sized; D gene: TRBD2; CDR3 length: 14; J gene: TRBJ2-7
CDR3 DNA: TGTGCCAGCAGTATATACGGGGGGAACACTGAAGCTTTCTTT; CDR3 protein: CASSIYGGNTEAFF; V gene: TRBV2; clone size: NA; D gene: NA; CDR3 length: 14; J gene: TRBJ1-1
CDR3 DNA: TGTGCCAGCAGTTACATTATTAGCGGGGGCGAGCAGTTCTTC; CDR3 protein: CASSYIISGGEQFF; V gene: TRBV6-5; clone size: NA; D gene: TRBD2; CDR3 length: 14; J gene: TRBJ2-1
CDR3 DNA: TGTGCCAGTAGTGCTGGCCTCGGGGGCATCTATGGCTACACCTTC; CDR3 protein: CASSAGLGGIYGYTF; V gene: TRBV19; clone size: NA; D gene: NA; CDR3 length: 15; J gene: TRBJ1-2
CDR3 DNA: TGTGCCACCAGTGAGGGGACAGAGCTCTACGAGCAGTACTTC; CDR3 protein: CATSEGTELYEQYF; V gene: TRBV24-1; clone size: NA; D gene: TRBD1; CDR3 length: 14; J gene: TRBJ2-7
CDR3 DNA: TGTGCCAGCAGTCGACAGGGGCAACCCTCTGGAAACACCATATATTTT; CDR3 protein: CASSRQGQPSGNTIYF; V gene: TRBV7-2; clone size: few; D gene: TRBD1; CDR3 length: 16; J gene: TRBJ1-3
CDR3 DNA: TGTGCCAGCAGGCCCGGGGGTGAGGGACAAACCCTCCACTTT; CDR3 protein: CASRPGGEGQTLHF; V gene: TRBV27; clone size: NA; D gene: NA; CDR3 length: 14; J gene: TRBJ1-6
CDR3 DNA: TGTGCCAGCACCCCAGGGGGACCAACTAATGAAAAACTGTTTTTT; CDR3 protein: CASTPGGPTNEKLFF; V gene: TRBV28; clone size: NA; D gene: TRBD1; CDR3 length: 15; J gene: TRBJ1-4
CDR3 DNA: TGTGCCCCTTTCTACGAGCAGTACTTC; CDR3 protein: CAPFYEQYF; V gene: TRBV6-4; clone size: NA; D gene: NA; CDR3 length: 9; J gene: TRBJ2-7
CDR3 DNA: TGTGCCATCAGTGGAGGGGGGGCTGGGGCCAACGTCCTGACTTTC; CDR3 protein: CAISGGGAGANVLTF; V gene: TRBV10-3; clone size: NA; D gene: NA; CDR3 length: 15; J gene: TRBJ2-6
CDR3 DNA: TGCAGCGTTGGATTTTCTAGCGGGCGCCCGTGGGAGACCCAGTACTTC; CDR3 protein: CSVGFSSGRPWETQYF; V gene: TRBV29-1; clone size: NA; D gene: TRBD2; CDR3 length: 16; J gene: TRBJ2-5
CDR3 DNA: TGTGCCAGCAGCCAAGAGTGGACAAGCACAGATACGCAGTATTTT; CDR3 protein: CASSQEWTSTDTQYF; V gene: TRBV14; clone size: NA; D gene: NA; CDR3 length: 15; J gene: TRBJ2-3
CDR3 DNA: TGTGCCAGCAACGGGACTAGCGGGAGGAACGAGCAGTACTTC; CDR3 protein: CASNGTSGRNEQYF; V gene: TRBV21-1; clone size: NA; D gene: NA; CDR3 length: 14; J gene: TRBJ2-7
CDR3 DNA: TGCAGCGGACTAGCGGGGGCCCTCCCAGATACGCAGTATTTT; CDR3 protein: CSGLAGALPDTQYF; V gene: TRBV29-1; clone size: NA; D gene: TRBD2; CDR3 length: 14; J gene: TRBJ2-3
CDR3 DNA: TGTGCCAGCAGCCCAGGGGGCAGGGGCTACACCTTC; CDR3 protein: CASSPGGRGYTF; V gene: TRBV6-5; clone size: NA; D gene: TRBD1; CDR3 length: 12; J gene: TRBJ1-2
CDR3 DNA: TGTGCCAGCAGCTCCCGGACTAGCGGGACCTTACATACGCAGTATTTT; CDR3 protein: CASSSRTSGTLHTQYF; V gene: TRBV7-9; clone size: NA; D gene: TRBD2; CDR3 length: 16; J gene: TRBJ2-3
CDR3 DNA: TGTGCCAGCAGCTTAGTGCAGGGGCTAAAGGAGTTCTTC; CDR3 protein: CASSLVQGLKEFF; V gene: TRBV7-9; clone size: NA; D gene: NA; CDR3 length: 13; J gene: TRBJ2-1
CDR3 DNA: TGTGCCAGCAGCTTGACTAGCGGGCACTCCTACAATGAGCAGTTCTTC; CDR3 protein: CASSLTSGHSYNEQFF; V gene: TRBV7-2; clone size: NA; D gene: TRBD2; CDR3 length: 16; J gene: TRBJ2-1
CDR3 DNA: TGTGCCAGCACCCCGGATGGGGCGACTGAAGCTTTCTTT; CDR3 protein: CASTPDGATEAFF; V gene: TRBV7-9; clone size: few; D gene: NA; CDR3 length: 13; J gene: TRBJ1-1
CDR3 DNA: TGTGCCAGTAGTATAAGGGCTAGCGGATTATACAATGAGCAGTTCTTC; CDR3 protein: CASSIRASGLYNEQFF; V gene: TRBV19; clone size: NA; D gene: TRBD2; CDR3 length: 16; J gene: TRBJ2-1
CDR3 DNA: TGCGCCAGCAGGGACAGAACTAGCACAGATACGCAGTATTTT; CDR3 protein: CASRDRTSTDTQYF; V gene: TRBV5-1; clone size: NA; D gene: NA; CDR3 length: 14; J gene: TRBJ2-3
CDR3 DNA: TGTGCCAGCAGTATAGGGGAGGGGAATGAGCAGTTCTTC; CDR3 protein: CASSIGEGNEQFF; V gene: TRBV2; clone size: NA; D gene: TRBD2; CDR3 length: 13; J gene: TRBJ2-1
CDR3 DNA: TGTGCCAGCAGCGGAAGAGGGGCCTACAATGAGCAGTTCTTC; CDR3 protein: CASSGRGAYNEQFF; V gene: TRBV11-3; clone size: NA; D gene: NA; CDR3 length: 14; J gene: TRBJ2-1
CDR3 DNA: TGCAGCGGACAGGATCCCTCGTATGGCTACACCTTC; CDR3 protein: CSGQDPSYGYTF; V gene: TRBV29-1; clone size: NA; D gene: NA; CDR3 length: 12; J gene: TRBJ1-2
CDR3 DNA: TGTGCCAGCAGTGGGACCCCAACTAATGAAAAACTGTTTTTT; CDR3 protein: CASSGTPTNEKLFF; V gene: TRBV2; clone size: NA; D gene: NA; CDR3 length: 14; J gene: TRBJ1-4
CDR3 DNA: TGTGCCAGCGGGAGGGGGGATACGCAGTATTTT; CDR3 protein: CASGRGDTQYF; V gene: TRBV5-8; clone size: few; D gene: NA; CDR3 length: 11; J gene: TRBJ2-3
CDR3 DNA: TGCGCCACCCTGTGGGGACAGGGGGCTGGTCAGCCCCAGCATTTT; CDR3 protein: CATLWGQGAGQPQHF; V gene: TRBV10-2; clone size: NA; D gene: TRBD1; CDR3 length: 15; J gene: TRBJ1-5
CDR3 DNA: TGTGCCAGCAGCTTGGAAACCGGGGTCGAGCAGTACTTC; CDR3 protein: CASSLETGVEQYF; V gene: TRBV5-4; clone size: NA; D gene: NA; CDR3 length: 13; J gene: TRBJ2-7
CDR3 DNA: TGTGCCAGCAGCCGACAGGGAACCCAGCCCCAGCATTTT; CDR3 protein: CASSRQGTQPQHF; V gene: TRBV27; clone size: NA; D gene: TRBD1; CDR3 length: 13; J gene: TRBJ1-5
CDR3 DNA: TGTGCCTCTGGACAGGACGCGAACACCGGGGAGCTGTTTTTT; CDR3 protein: CASGQDANTGELFF; V gene: TRBV30; clone size: once; D gene: TRBD1; CDR3 length: 14; J gene: TRBJ2-2
CDR3 DNA: TGTGCCAGTAGTATAGGCCGGGGCGCGAGCAATCAGCCCCAGCATTTT; CDR3 protein: CASSIGRGASNQPQHF; V gene: TRBV19; clone size: NA; D gene: NA; CDR3 length: 16; J gene: TRBJ1-5
CDR3 DNA: TGTGCCAGCATTCCGGGACGGGACGGGTATGAAAAACTGTTTTTT; CDR3 protein: CASIPGRDGYEKLFF; V gene: TRBV6-5; clone size: NA; D gene: NA; CDR3 length: 15; J gene: TRBJ1-4